This T cell receptor (beta chain) was documented in a study of human T cells and chemical hapten exposure. Turning to the study itself: Patients got weekly scalp diphenylcyclopropenone doses over the approximately 24-week study. Small pooled library volume differences chiefly drove per-sample TCR yield variation.

Time point: pre-sensitization, week 0. Treatment specified: therapeutic diphenylcyclopropenone sensitization with weekly scalp DPC. TCRdb called the RACE reads again in MiXCR, with one record for every CDR3 protein. The table records 52,000 or so distinct CDR3 sequences, roughly a tenth of them present only once. This clonotype was counted between two and nine times. Between the trimmed V and J ends, which lost 4 bases and 5 bases, there was a span of 8 bases. Germline CDR1 reads SQVTM; CDR2 reads ANQGSEA. The CDR3 runs to 11 residues. The chain has TRBV29-1 and TRBJ2-5, with unresolved D. Sequenced here: whole blood, sampled in connection with sensitization to the hapten diphenylcyclopropenone (DPC). The source is a man in his forties or fifties with alopecia areata. Some clones in this sample may be carry-over from other donors' samples. CDR3 coding DNA: TGCAGCGTTGTGCGAGGCGAGACCCAGTACTTC. Its translation: CSVVRGETQYF.